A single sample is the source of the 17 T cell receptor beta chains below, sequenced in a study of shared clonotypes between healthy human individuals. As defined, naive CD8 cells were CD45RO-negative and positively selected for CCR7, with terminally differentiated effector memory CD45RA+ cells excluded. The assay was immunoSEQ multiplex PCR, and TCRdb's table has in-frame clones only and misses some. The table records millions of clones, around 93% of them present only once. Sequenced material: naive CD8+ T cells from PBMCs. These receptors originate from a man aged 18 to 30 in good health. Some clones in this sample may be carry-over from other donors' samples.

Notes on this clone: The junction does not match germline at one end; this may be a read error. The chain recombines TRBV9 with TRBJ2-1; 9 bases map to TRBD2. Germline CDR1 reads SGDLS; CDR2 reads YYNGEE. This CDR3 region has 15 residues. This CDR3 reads CASSEGTSLLVEQFF. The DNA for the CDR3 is TGTGCCAGCAGCGAAGGGACTAGCTTGCTCGTTGAGCAATTCTTC.

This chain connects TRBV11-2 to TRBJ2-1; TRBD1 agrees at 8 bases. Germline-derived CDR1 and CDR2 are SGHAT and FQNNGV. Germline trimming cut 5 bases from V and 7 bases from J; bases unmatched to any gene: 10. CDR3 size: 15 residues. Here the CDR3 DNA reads TGTGCCAGCAGCCCCCGACAGGGGCGGTGGAATGAGCAGTTCTTC. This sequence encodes CASSPRQGRWNEQFF.

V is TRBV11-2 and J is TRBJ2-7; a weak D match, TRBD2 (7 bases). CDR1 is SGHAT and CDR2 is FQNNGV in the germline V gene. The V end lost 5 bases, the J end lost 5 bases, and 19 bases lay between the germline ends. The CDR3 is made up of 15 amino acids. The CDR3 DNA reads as TGTGCCAGCAGCCTCGGGGGGCGGAAAGGGGACGAGCAGTACTTC. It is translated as CASSLGGRKGDEQYF. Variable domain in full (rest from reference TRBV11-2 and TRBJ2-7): EAGVAQSPRYKIIEKRQSVAFWCNPISGHATLYWYQQILGQGPKLLIQFQNNGVVDDSQLPKDRFSAERLKGVDSTLKIQPAKLEDSAVYLCASSLGGRKGDEQYFGPGTRLTVT.

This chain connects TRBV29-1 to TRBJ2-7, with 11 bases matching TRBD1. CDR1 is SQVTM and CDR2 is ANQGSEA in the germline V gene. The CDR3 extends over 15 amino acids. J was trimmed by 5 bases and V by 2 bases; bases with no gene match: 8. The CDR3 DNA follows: TGCAGCGTTGAATTTCGGGACAGGGGGTCCAACGAGCAGTACTTC. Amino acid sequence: CSVEFRDRGSNEQYF.

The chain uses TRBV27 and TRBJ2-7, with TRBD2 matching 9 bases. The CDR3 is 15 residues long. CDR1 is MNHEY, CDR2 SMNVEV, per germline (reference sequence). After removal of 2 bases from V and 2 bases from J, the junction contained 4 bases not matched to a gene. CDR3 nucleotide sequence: TGTGCCAGCAGTTTAGGGCGGGAGGGCCCCTACGAGCAGTACTTC. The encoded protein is CASSLGREGPYEQYF.

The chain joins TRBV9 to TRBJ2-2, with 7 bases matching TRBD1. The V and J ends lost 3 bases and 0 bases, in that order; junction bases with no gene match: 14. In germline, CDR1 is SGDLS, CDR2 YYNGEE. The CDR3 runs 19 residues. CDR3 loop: CASSANRGEESSNTGELFF. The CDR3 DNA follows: TGTGCCAGCAGCGCGAACAGGGGTGAGGAGAGCTCGAACACCGGGGAGCTGTTTTTT.

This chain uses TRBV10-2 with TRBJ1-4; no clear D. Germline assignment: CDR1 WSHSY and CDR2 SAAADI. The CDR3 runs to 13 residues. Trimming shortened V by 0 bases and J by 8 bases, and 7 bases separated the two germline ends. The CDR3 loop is CASSESLGEKLFF. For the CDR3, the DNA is TGCGCCAGCAGTGAGTCCCTTGGAGAAAAACTGTTTTTT.

The CDR3 loop reads CATGDREGGNTIYF. The DNA for the CDR3 is TGTGCCACGGGGGACAGGGAGGGAGGAAACACCATATATTTT. The chain couples TRBV6-6 to TRBJ1-3, with TRBD1 matching over 9 bases. CDR1 and CDR2 (germline): MNHNY, SVGAGI (reference sequence). CDR3 length: 14 residues. Unmatched junction bases numbered 8, after V lost 10 bases and J lost 4 bases.

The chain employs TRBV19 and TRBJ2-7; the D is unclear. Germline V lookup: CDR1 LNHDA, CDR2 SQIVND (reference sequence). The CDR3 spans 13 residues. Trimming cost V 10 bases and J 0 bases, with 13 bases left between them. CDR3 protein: CATRHPSSYEQYF. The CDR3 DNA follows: TGTGCCACCCGACACCCGAGCTCCTACGAGCAGTACTTC.

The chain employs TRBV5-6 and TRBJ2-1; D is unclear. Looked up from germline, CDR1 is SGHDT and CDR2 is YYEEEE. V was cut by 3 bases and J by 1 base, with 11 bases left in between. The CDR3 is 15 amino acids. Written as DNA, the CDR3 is TGTGCCAGCAGCTCTCGACTGGATTCCTACAATGAGCAGTTCTTC. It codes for CASSSRLDSYNEQFF. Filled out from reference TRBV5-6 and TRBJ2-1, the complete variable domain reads DAGVTQSPTHLIKTRGQQVTLRCSPKSGHDTVSWYQQALGQGPQFIFQYYEEEERQRGNFPDRFSGHQFPNYSSELNVNALLLGDSALYLCASSSRLDSYNEQFFGPGTRLTVL.

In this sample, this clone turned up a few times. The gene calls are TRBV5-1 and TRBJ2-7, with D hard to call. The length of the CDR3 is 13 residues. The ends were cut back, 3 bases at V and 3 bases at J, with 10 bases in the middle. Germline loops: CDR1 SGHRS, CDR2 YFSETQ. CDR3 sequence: CASSSVRNYEQYF. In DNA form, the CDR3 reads TGCGCCAGCAGCTCCGTCCGGAACTACGAGCAGTACTTC.

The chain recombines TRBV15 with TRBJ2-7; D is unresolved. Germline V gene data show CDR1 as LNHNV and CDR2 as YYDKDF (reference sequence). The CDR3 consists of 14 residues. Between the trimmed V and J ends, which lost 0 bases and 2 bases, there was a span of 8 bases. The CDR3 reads CATSRDGGTYEQYF. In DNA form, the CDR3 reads TGTGCCACCAGCAGAGATGGCGGAACCTACGAGCAGTACTTC.

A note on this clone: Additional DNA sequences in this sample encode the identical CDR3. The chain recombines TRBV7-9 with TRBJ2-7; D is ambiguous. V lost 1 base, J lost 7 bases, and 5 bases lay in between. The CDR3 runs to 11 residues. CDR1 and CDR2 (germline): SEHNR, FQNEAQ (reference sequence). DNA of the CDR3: TGTGCCAGCAGCTTAGTTGGGGAGCAGTACTTC. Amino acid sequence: CASSLVGEQYF.

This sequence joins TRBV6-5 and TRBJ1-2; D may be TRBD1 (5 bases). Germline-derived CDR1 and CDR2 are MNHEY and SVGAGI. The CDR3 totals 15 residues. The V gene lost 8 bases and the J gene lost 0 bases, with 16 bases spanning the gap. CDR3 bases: TGTGCCAGCTCGTTATCCCGGGACGCTAACTATGGCTACACCTTC. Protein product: CASSLSRDANYGYTF.

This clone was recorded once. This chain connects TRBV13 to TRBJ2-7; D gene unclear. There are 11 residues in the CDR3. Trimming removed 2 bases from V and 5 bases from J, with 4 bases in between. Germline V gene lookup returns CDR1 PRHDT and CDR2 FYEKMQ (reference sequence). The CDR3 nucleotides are TGTGCCAGCAGCTTATTTAACGAGCAGTACTTC. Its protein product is CASSLFNEQYF.

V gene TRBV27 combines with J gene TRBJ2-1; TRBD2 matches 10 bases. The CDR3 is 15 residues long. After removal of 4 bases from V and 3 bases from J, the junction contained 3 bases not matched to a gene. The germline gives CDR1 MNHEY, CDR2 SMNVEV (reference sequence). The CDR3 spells CASSSGLANYNEQFF. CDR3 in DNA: TGTGCCAGCAGTTCGGGACTAGCGAACTACAATGAGCAGTTCTTC.

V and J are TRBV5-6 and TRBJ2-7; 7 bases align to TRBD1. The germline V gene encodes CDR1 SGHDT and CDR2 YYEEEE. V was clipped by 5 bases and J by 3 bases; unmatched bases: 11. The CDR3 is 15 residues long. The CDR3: CASRQTGTALYEQYF. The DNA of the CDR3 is TGTGCCAGCAGACAGACCGGGACAGCTCTCTACGAGCAGTACTTC.